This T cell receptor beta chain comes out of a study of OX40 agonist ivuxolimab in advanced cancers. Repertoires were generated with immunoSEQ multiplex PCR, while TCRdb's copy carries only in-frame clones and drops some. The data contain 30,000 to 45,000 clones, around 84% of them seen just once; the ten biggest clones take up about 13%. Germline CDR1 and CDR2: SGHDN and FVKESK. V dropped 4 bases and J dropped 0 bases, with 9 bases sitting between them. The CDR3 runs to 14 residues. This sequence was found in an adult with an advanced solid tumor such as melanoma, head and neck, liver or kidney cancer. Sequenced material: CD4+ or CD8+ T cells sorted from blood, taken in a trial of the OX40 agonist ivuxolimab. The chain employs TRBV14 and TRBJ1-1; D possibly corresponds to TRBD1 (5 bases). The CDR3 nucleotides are TGTGCCAGCAGCCGGGCAGGGATGAACACTGAAGCTTTCTTT. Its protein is CASSRAGMNTEAFF.